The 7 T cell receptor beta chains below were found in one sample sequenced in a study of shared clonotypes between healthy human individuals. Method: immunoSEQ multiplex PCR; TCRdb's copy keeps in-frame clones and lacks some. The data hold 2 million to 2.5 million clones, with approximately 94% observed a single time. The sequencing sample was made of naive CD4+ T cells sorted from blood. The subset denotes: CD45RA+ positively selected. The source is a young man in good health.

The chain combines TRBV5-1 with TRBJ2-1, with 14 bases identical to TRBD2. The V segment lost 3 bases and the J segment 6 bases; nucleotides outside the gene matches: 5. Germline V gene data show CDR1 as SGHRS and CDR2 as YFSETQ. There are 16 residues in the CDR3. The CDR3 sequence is CASSSTSGRGLNEQFF. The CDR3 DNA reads TGCGCCAGCAGCTCGACTAGCGGGAGGGGCCTCAATGAGCAGTTCTTC.

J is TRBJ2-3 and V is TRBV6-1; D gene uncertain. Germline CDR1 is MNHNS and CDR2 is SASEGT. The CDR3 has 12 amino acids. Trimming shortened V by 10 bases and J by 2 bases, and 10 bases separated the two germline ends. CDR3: CATEAFTDTQYF. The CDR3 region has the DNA TGTGCCACAGAAGCATTCACAGATACGCAGTATTTT.

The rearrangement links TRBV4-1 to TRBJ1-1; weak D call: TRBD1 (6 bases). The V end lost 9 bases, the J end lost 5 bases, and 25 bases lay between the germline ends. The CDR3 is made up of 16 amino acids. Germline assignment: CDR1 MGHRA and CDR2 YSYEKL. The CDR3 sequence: CASTGQYRAQGTEAFF. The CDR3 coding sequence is TGCGCCAGTACCGGTCAATACAGGGCCCAGGGGACTGAAGCTTTCTTT.

Here the CDR3 reads CASSQDEPPSNYGYTF. The CDR3 DNA follows: TGTGCCAGCAGCCAAGATGAGCCCCCATCTAACTATGGCTACACCTTC. The V call is TRBV4-2, the J call TRBJ1-2; D is ambiguous. The ends were cut back, 0 bases at V and 0 bases at J, with 11 bases in the middle. CDR1 LGHNA and CDR2 YNFKEQ come from the germline V gene. The CDR3 totals 16 residues.

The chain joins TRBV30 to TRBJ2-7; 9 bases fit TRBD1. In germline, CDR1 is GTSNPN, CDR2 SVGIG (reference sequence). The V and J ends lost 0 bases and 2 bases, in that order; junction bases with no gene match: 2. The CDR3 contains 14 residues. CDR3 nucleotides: TGTGCCTGGAGTGTATACAGGGGGCCCTACGAGCAGTACTTC. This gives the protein CAWSVYRGPYEQYF.

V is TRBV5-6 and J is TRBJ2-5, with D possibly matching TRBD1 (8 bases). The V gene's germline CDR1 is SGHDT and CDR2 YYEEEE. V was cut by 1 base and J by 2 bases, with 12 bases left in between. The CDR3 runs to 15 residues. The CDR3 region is CASSLTGGVQETQYF. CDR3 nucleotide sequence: TGTGCCAGCAGCTTGACAGGGGGGGTACAAGAGACCCAGTACTTC.

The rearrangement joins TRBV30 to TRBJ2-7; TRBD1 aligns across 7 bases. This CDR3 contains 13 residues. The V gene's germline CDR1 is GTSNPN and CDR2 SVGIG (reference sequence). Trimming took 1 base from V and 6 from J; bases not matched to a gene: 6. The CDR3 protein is CAWSARQGGEQYF. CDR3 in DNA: TGTGCCTGGAGTGCCCGACAGGGCGGCGAGCAGTACTTC.